Presented here are 26 T cell receptor beta chains from one specimen sequenced in a study of blood T cell repertoires in COVID-19. Sequenced by immunoSEQ multiplex PCR; TCRdb stores in-frame clones only, minus some. The sample records about 370,000 clones, approximately 87% being singletons. The specimen sequenced was peripheral blood. These receptors were taken from a woman aged 25 to 39 with COVID-19, enrolled during active disease.

The rearrangement joins TRBV13 to TRBJ2-5, with 7 bases that match TRBD1. Germline-derived CDR1 and CDR2 are PRHDT and FYEKMQ (reference sequence). Unmatched junction bases numbered 7, after V lost 2 bases and J lost 7 bases. There are 14 residues in the CDR3. The CDR3 here is CASSLTTGFPTQYF. In DNA, the CDR3 is TGTGCCAGCAGCTTAACGACAGGGTTTCCGACCCAGTACTTC.

The V and J genes are TRBV27 and TRBJ2-7; TRBD1 is a possible D gene (5 bases). The CDR3 spans 13 residues. V lost 4 bases to trimming and J lost 4 bases, with 11 bases between them. Germline assignment: CDR1 MNHEY and CDR2 SMNVEV (reference sequence). CDR3 sequence reads: CASSSQGRYEQYF. In DNA form, the CDR3 reads TGTGCCAGCAGTTCGCAGGGCAGGTACGAGCAGTACTTC.

This chain joins TRBV9 and TRBJ2-2; 9 nucleotides line up with TRBD2. Looked up from germline, CDR1 is SGDLS and CDR2 is YYNGEE. Losses at the gene ends were 0 bases for V and 7 bases for J; bases not matched to a gene: 4. The CDR3 runs 15 residues. CDR3 amino acids: CASSVGTSVGGELFF. The CDR3 nucleotides are TGTGCCAGCAGCGTAGGGACTAGCGTGGGCGGGGAGCTGTTTTTT.

This rearrangement joins TRBV7-8 to TRBJ1-4, with D perhaps matching TRBD1 (6 bases). The CDR3 covers 14 residues. V lost 3 bases, J lost 3 bases, and 8 bases lay in between. Germline V lookup: CDR1 SGHVS, CDR2 FQNEAQ. This CDR3 reads CASSLTGPNEKLFF. The DNA of the CDR3 is TGTGCCAGCAGCTTGACAGGACCTAATGAAAAACTGTTTTTT.

The chain joins TRBV28 to TRBJ1-2, with no clear D. The CDR3 consists of 15 residues. Trimming took off 6 bases at V and 6 bases at J, with 20 bases between the two ends. Germline CDR1 MDHEN, CDR2 SYDVKM. For the CDR3, the DNA is TGTGCCAGCAGCCGCCCCCCAAGGAGGTTCGATGGCTACACCTTC. It encodes CASSRPPRRFDGYTF.

The rearrangement joins TRBV21-1 to TRBJ1-2; TRBD1, the table's D call, was not compared with the DNA. TRBV21-1 is noted as a pseudogene. CDR3 length: 16 residues. The chain's CDR3 is CASSSRGQGGNYGYTF. In nucleotides, the CDR3 is TGTGCCAGCAGCTCACGTGGACAGGGTGGGAACTATGGCTACACCTTC.

The rearrangement uses TRBV10-1 and TRBJ2-3, with TRBD2 as a possible D gene (6 bases). The CDR3 sequence is 16 residues long. From germline, CDR1 is WNHNN and CDR2 SYGVQD (reference sequence). Trimming removed 5 bases from V and 2 bases from J, with 17 bases in between. The CDR3 DNA reads as TGCGCCAGCAGTCCCGGACGGAGGGTCCTCACAGATACGCAGTATTTT. Translating gives CASSPGRRVLTDTQYF.

The chain joins TRBV28 to TRBJ2-7; 8 bases line up with TRBD2. The CDR3 totals 15 residues. V lost 10 bases and J lost 0; bases outside the gene matches: 11. The germline gives CDR1 MDHEN, CDR2 SYDVKM. Here the CDR3 DNA reads TGTGCCACAAAAGAGCTAGCGGGTGCCTCCTACGAGCAGTACTTC. It codes for CATKELAGASYEQYF.

The chain carries TRBV4-1 and TRBJ2-3, with TRBD2 as a possible D gene (6 bases). From germline, CDR1 is MGHRA and CDR2 YSYEKL. Trimming removed 0 bases from V and 6 bases from J, with 25 bases in between. The CDR3 extends over 19 amino acids. CDR3 residues: CASSQDIIFGLPIGDTQYF. The CDR3 DNA reads TGCGCCAGCAGCCAAGATATAATCTTCGGACTACCGATAGGGGATACGCAGTATTTT.

With respect to this clone: Other DNA sequences in this specimen translate into the identical CDR3. CDR3 in amino acids: CASSPRTGLGYTF. The DNA for the CDR3 is TGTGCCAGTAGTCCCCGGACAGGCCTGGGCTACACCTTC. The chain recombines TRBV19 with TRBJ1-2; 7 nucleotides match TRBD1. The V gene's germline CDR1 is LNHDA and CDR2 SQIVND (reference sequence). The CDR3 totals 13 residues. J gave up 8 bases and V 5 bases, and 8 bases lay outside the gene matches.

The rearrangement joins TRBV6-6 to TRBJ2-1; D is unclear. Germline V CDR1 and CDR2: MNHNY, SVGAGI (reference sequence). The CDR3 runs 15 residues. Between the trimmed V and J ends, which lost 0 bases and 1 base, there was a span of 7 bases. This CDR3 is CASSYSPGSYNEQFF. The CDR3 nucleotides are TGTGCCAGCAGTTACTCCCCGGGTTCCTACAATGAGCAGTTCTTC.

The chain uses TRBV9 and TRBJ1-2; D may be TRBD1 (5 bases). The ends were cut back, 0 bases at V and 8 bases at J, with 11 bases in the middle. This CDR3 spans 13 amino acids. Looked up from germline, CDR1 is SGDLS and CDR2 is YYNGEE. The CDR3 coding sequence is TGTGCCAGCAGCGTAGCAGAGGGGAGGGGCTACACCTTC. It is translated as CASSVAEGRGYTF.

The J gene is TRBJ2-3, the V gene TRBV12-3 or TRBV12-4, with a weak D call TRBD1 (5 bases). This CDR3 comprises 12 residues. The CDR3 region is CASRTPTDTQYF. The DNA of the CDR3 is TGTGCGAGTCGGACACCCACAGATACGCAGTATTTT.

The CDR3 sequence is CASSQGLSPLHF. The CDR3 DNA sequence: TGTGCCAGCAGCCAAGGACTTTCACCCCTCCACTTT. The J gene is TRBJ1-6, the V gene TRBV14; no clear D gene. This CDR3 has 12 amino acids. CDR1 is SGHDN, CDR2 FVKESK, per germline. Trimming pared 1 base from V and 9 bases from J, leaving 4 bases between.

V usage is TRBV19 and J usage is TRBJ2-1; TRBD2 might be the D (6 bases). CDR3 size: 15 residues. Germline values: CDR1 LNHDA, CDR2 SQIVND (reference sequence). Trimming took 6 bases from V and 8 from J, leaving 20 bases between them. CDR3 in amino acids: CASSLGRRGHHEQFF. Here the CDR3 DNA reads TGTGCCAGTAGCCTCGGGAGAAGGGGCCACCATGAGCAGTTCTTC.

A single count supports this clone. This sequence joins TRBV28 and TRBJ2-7; 9 bases are shared with TRBD2. The CDR3 spans 12 residues. Germline loops: CDR1 MDHEN, CDR2 SYDVKM. V lost 6 bases and J lost 5; bases outside the gene matches: 2. CDR3 nucleotide sequence: TGTGCCAGCAGGCGGGGGGGGGACGAGCAGTACTTC. It yields the protein CASRRGGDEQYF. Drawing the rest from reference TRBV28 and TRBJ2-7, the complete variable domain is DVKVTQSSRYLVKRTGEKVFLECVQDMDHENMFWYRQDPGLGLRLIYFSYDVKMKEKGDIPEGYSVSREKKERFSLILESASTNQTSMYLCASRRGGDEQYFGPGTRLTVT.

The chain links TRBV18 to TRBJ2-5; D ambiguous. V lost 3 bases, J lost 2 bases, and 16 bases lay in between. CDR1 KGHSH and CDR2 LQKENI come from the germline V gene. This CDR3 is built from 16 residues. The CDR3 bases are TGTGCCAGCTCACCGACCCTCTCGCGGCCTCAAGAGACCCAGTACTTC. As protein: CASSPTLSRPQETQYF.

V is TRBV6-6 and J is TRBJ2-5; TRBD1 matches at 7 bases. J gave up 0 bases and V 5 bases, and 6 bases lay outside the gene matches. The CDR3 totals 15 residues. Germline V gives CDR1 MNHNY, CDR2 SVGAGI (reference sequence). CDR3 loop: CASSRQGLYQETQYF. As DNA, the CDR3 is TGTGCCAGCAGTCGACAGGGCTTGTACCAAGAGACCCAGTACTTC.

The chain carries TRBV5-1 and TRBJ1-2; possibly TRBD1 for D (5 bases). CDR1 and CDR2 (germline): SGHRS, YFSETQ. The germline V and J ends were trimmed by 4 bases and 4 bases, with 14 bases remaining between them. This CDR3 has 14 amino acids. CDR3 loop: CASSRGRGTYGYTF. The CDR3 region has the DNA TGCGCCAGCAGCCGAGGACGGGGGACCTATGGCTACACCTTC.

The rearrangement links TRBV30 to TRBJ2-4; a possible D gene is TRBD2 (6 bases). CDR1 is GTSNPN, CDR2 SVGIG, per germline (reference sequence). With 1 base removed from V and 10 bases from J, the gap between germline ends came to 8 bases. The CDR3 spans 11 residues. DNA of the CDR3: TGTGCCTGGAGTGGCGGGACGATTCAGTACTTC. Translation: CAWSGGTIQYF. Together with reference TRBV30 and TRBJ2-4, the CDR3 gives the full variable domain: SQTIHQWPATLVQPVGSPLSLECTVEGTSNPNLYWYRQAAGRGLQLLFYSVGIGQISSEVPQNLSASRPQDRQFILSSKKLLLSDSGFYLCAWSGGTIQYFGAGTRLSVL.

This clone was counted once. This rearrangement joins TRBV30 to TRBJ2-3, with 7 bases fitting TRBD1. V shed 2 bases, J shed 3 bases, and the junction held 2 bases outside the gene matches. The V gene's germline CDR1 is GTSNPN and CDR2 SVGIG (reference sequence). CDR3 length: 13 residues. This CDR3 is CAWSQGVTDTQYF. For the CDR3, the DNA is TGTGCCTGGAGTCAGGGGGTTACAGATACGCAGTATTTT.

The chain uses TRBV7-3 and TRBJ1-1; 7 nucleotides line up with TRBD1. Per germline, CDR1 SGHTA and CDR2 FQGTGA. V shed 8 bases and J 1 base; nucleotides not matched to a gene: 16. The length of the CDR3 is 17 residues. CDR3 amino acids: CASSSVDRDGANTEAFF. CDR3 DNA sequence: TGTGCCAGCTCCTCCGTCGACAGGGACGGCGCGAACACTGAAGCTTTCTTT.

This clone was recorded a few times. One junction end disagrees with the germline gene, perhaps due to a read error. The V gene is TRBV6-5, the J gene TRBJ2-7, with D uncertain. This CDR3 has 13 amino acids. Germline CDR1 is MNHEY and CDR2 is SVGAGI. The CDR3 loop reads CASRASVSDEQYF. The CDR3, as DNA: TGTGCCAGCCGCGCCTCGGTCTCCGACGAGCAGTACTTC.

The gene calls are TRBV9 and TRBJ2-1; weak D call: TRBD1 (6 bases). The length of the CDR3 is 15 residues. Germline CDR1 reads SGDLS; CDR2 reads YYNGEE. V lost 3 bases and J lost 1, with 11 bases in between. The CDR3 coding sequence is TGTGCCAGCAGCGATACAGGGCCATCCTACAATGAGCAGTTCTTC. As protein: CASSDTGPSYNEQFF. Full variable domain (rest looked up from reference TRBV9 and TRBJ2-1): DSGVTQTPKHLITATGQRVTLRCSPRSGDLSVYWYQQSLDQGLQFLIQYYNGEERAKGNILERFSAQQFPDLHSELNLSSLELGDSALYFCASSDTGPSYNEQFFGPGTRLTVL.

The chain employs TRBV4-1 and TRBJ1-5, with D possibly matching TRBD1 (5 bases). The CDR3 totals 16 residues. Germline V CDR1 and CDR2: MGHRA, YSYEKL. Deletions cut 6 bases from V and 2 bases from J, with 17 bases between. CDR3 protein: CASSTSPGARNQPQHF. CDR3 nucleotides: TGCGCCAGCAGTACAAGTCCTGGGGCTCGCAATCAGCCCCAGCATTTT.

This clone has only a few counts. This sequence joins TRBV2 and TRBJ1-6; 7 bases are a match to TRBD1. The CDR3 contains 14 residues. Germline CDR1 SNHLY, CDR2 FYNNEI. Trimming at V came to 3 bases and at J to 8 bases, leaving 4 bases not matched to a gene. CDR3 DNA: TGTGCCAGCAGTGATGGAACAGGGGATTCACCCCTCCACTTT. Residues: CASSDGTGDSPLHF.